The sequence of this T cell receptor (beta chain) was determined in a study of OX40 agonist ivuxolimab in advanced cancers. The overall study: Intravenous ivuxolimab was administered to patients every 2 weeks at 0.01 to 10 mg/kg.

Autoimmune disease history or systemic immunosuppression led to patients being barred. A word on this clone: Its antigen is undetermined.

V lost 0 bases and J lost 6; bases outside the gene matches: 3. CDR3 length: 15 residues. In germline, CDR1 is SNHLY, CDR2 FYNNEI. Study-level points and caveats: At 0.1 to 3.0 mg/kg, clonal expansion of CD4+ and CD8+ blood T cells had occurred by week 6. Normalized T-cell clonal expansion was also low in a subset of nonresponders.

Clones were sequenced by immunoSEQ multiplex PCR, and TCRdb holds only the in-frame ones, with some missing. The repertoire consists of tens of thousands of clones, with 85% occurring once and the leading ten covering less than 5.5%. The source was CD4+ or CD8+ T cells sorted from blood, collected in a trial of the OX40 agonist ivuxolimab. The V and J genes are TRBV2 and TRBJ2-3; 10 nucleotides align to TRBD2. The receptor was isolated from an adult with an advanced solid tumor such as melanoma, head and neck, liver or kidney cancer. The chain's CDR3 is CASSEAGAGGDTQYF. In DNA form, the CDR3 reads TGTGCCAGCAGTGAAGCGGGAGCGGGAGGGGATACGCAGTATTTT.